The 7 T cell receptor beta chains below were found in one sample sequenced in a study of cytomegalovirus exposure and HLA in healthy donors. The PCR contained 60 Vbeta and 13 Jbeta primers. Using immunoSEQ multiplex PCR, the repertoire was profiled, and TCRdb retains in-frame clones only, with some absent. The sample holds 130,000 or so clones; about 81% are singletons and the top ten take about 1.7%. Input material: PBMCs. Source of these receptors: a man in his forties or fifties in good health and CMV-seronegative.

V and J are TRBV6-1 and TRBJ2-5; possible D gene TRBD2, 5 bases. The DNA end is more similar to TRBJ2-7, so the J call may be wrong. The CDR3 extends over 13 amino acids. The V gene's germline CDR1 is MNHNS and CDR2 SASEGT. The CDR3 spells CASRGADGYEQYF. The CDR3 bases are TGTGCCAGCCGAGGAGCGGACGGATACGAGCAGTACTTC.

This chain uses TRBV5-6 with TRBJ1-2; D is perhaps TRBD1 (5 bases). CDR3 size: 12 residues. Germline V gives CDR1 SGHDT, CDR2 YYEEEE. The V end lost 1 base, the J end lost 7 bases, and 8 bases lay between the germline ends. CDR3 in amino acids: CASSLYRSGYTF. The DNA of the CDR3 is TGTGCCAGCAGCTTGTACAGGAGTGGCTACACCTTC.

CDR3: CASSLGAVVRYGRNEQFF. CDR3 DNA: TGTGCCAGCAGTTTAGGGGCGGTCGTGCGGTACGGAAGGAATGAGCAGTTCTTC. The rearrangement joins TRBV28 to TRBJ2-1, with D possibly being TRBD1 (5 bases). This CDR3 is built from 18 residues. Germline CDR1 is MDHEN and CDR2 is SYDVKM. V lost 2 bases to trimming and J lost 7 bases, with 24 bases between them.

The CDR3 sequence: CASSIWGELPYNEQFF. The CDR3 region has the DNA TGTGCCAGTAGTATTTGGGGGGAACTCCCCTACAATGAGCAGTTCTTC. V and J are TRBV19 and TRBJ2-1; possible D gene TRBD2, 6 bases. Trimming cost V 3 bases and J 2 bases, with 14 bases left between them. CDR1 LNHDA and CDR2 SQIVND come from the germline V gene (reference sequence). CDR3 length: 16 amino acids.

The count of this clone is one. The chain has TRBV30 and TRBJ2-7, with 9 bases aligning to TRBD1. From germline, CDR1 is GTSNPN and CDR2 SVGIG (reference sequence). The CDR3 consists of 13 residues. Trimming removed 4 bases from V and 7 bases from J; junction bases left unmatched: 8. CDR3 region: CAWKRDRAGEQYF. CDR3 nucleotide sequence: TGTGCCTGGAAGCGGGACAGGGCCGGGGAGCAGTACTTC. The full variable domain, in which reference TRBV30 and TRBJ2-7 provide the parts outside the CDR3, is SQTIHQWPATLVQPVGSPLSLECTVEGTSNPNLYWYRQAAGRGLQLLFYSVGIGQISSEVPQNLSASRPQDRQFILSSKKLLLSDSGFYLCAWKRDRAGEQYFGPGTRLTVT.

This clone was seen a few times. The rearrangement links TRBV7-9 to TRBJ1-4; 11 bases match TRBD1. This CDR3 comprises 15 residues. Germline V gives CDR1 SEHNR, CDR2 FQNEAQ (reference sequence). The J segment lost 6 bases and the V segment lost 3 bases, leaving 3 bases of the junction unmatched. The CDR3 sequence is CASSFGQGADEKLFF. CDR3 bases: TGTGCCAGCAGCTTCGGACAGGGGGCGGATGAAAAACTGTTTTTT.

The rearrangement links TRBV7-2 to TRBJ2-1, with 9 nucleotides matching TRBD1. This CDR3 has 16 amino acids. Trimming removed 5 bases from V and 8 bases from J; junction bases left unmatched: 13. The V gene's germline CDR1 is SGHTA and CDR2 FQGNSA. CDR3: CASSLRTGAGAHEQFF. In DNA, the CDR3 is TGTGCCAGCAGCCTAAGGACAGGGGCGGGGGCCCATGAGCAGTTCTTC.